The 27 T cell receptor beta chains below were found in one sample sequenced in a study of blood T cell repertoires in COVID-19. Sequencing used immunoSEQ multiplex PCR; TCRdb keeps in-frame clones, though not all of them. Of about 98,000 clones listed, about 80% are singletons. Sequencing was carried out using peripheral blood. Every receptor here comes from a man aged 55-75 years with acute or convalescent COVID-19.

The CDR3 DNA reads as TGTGCCAGCAGCTTGGAGGGGGCGCACACTGAAGCTTTCTTT. Residues: CASSLEGAHTEAFF. The genes are TRBV11-3 and TRBJ1-1; the match to TRBD1 covers 7 bases. V was pared by 3 bases and J by 3 bases, with 4 bases of the junction left unmatched. Per the germline V gene, CDR1 is SGHNT and CDR2 is YENEEA. CDR3 length: 14 amino acids.

This clone has only a few counts. The rearrangement links TRBV5-1 to TRBJ2-2, with TRBD1 matching 8 bases. In germline, CDR1 is SGHRS, CDR2 YFSETQ. V shed 0 bases and J 7 bases; nucleotides not matched to a gene: 5. The CDR3 is made up of 15 amino acids. The chain's CDR3 is CASSLAGDRGGELFF. Here the CDR3 DNA reads TGCGCCAGCAGCTTGGCGGGAGACAGGGGCGGGGAGCTGTTTTTT.

This chain uses TRBV5-1 with TRBJ1-1; possible D gene TRBD1, 6 bases. Germline V gene data show CDR1 as SGHRS and CDR2 as YFSETQ. The CDR3 is 15 amino acids. Trimming shortened V by 2 bases and J by 1 base, and 12 bases separated the two germline ends. The CDR3 loop is CASSFFGTPNTEAFF. The CDR3 DNA sequence: TGCGCCAGCAGCTTCTTCGGGACACCGAACACTGAAGCTTTCTTT.

This clone appeared once. The chain combines TRBV30 with TRBJ2-3; possible D gene TRBD2, 5 bases. V was cut by 8 bases and J by 5 bases, with 17 bases left in between. Germline V gene lookup returns CDR1 GTSNPN and CDR2 SVGIG (reference sequence). This CDR3 has 13 residues. CDR3 in amino acids: CALDWGYGDTQYF. The CDR3 coding sequence is TGTGCCCTGGACTGGGGTTACGGAGATACGCAGTATTTT.

This clone was picked up a small number of times. The sample carries other DNA sequences with the same CDR3. The CDR3 reads CASSPTVNTEAFF. Written as DNA, the CDR3 is TGTGCCAGCTCACCCACAGTTAACACTGAAGCTTTCTTT. V and J are TRBV18 and TRBJ1-1; D gene ambiguous. CDR3 length equals 13 residues. V lost 3 bases, J lost 2 bases, and 7 bases lay in between. Germline lookup yields CDR1 KGHSH and CDR2 LQKENI.

This clone appeared a single time. This chain uses TRBV7-9 with TRBJ2-5; D might be TRBD2 (6 bases). Germline V gene sequence: CDR1 SEHNR, CDR2 FQNEAQ (reference sequence). This CDR3 comprises 14 residues. Trimming shortened V by 6 bases and J by 2 bases, and 13 bases separated the two germline ends. This CDR3 reads CASSSGSAQETQYF. In nucleotides, the CDR3 is TGTGCCAGCAGTTCCGGGAGCGCACAAGAGACCCAGTACTTC.

This clone has just a few counts. The V call is TRBV24-1, the J call TRBJ2-2, with 9 bases lining up with TRBD1. Unmatched junction bases numbered 7, after V lost 1 base and J lost 5 bases. The CDR3 length is 17 residues. Germline CDR1 KGHDR, CDR2 SFDVKD. The CDR3 DNA reads TGTGCCACCAGTGATTTTAGGGGGACAGGGTTGACCGGGGAGCTGTTTTTT. Its translation is CATSDFRGTGLTGELFF.

The genes are TRBV7-2 and TRBJ1-5, with a possible D match to TRBD1 (6 bases). Trimming took 4 bases from V and 6 from J, leaving 13 bases between them. The CDR3 runs to 14 residues. Looked up from germline, CDR1 is SGHTA and CDR2 is FQGNSA. The CDR3 sequence is CASSYFYRAQPQHF. The CDR3 nucleotides are TGTGCCAGCAGCTATTTTTACAGGGCTCAGCCCCAGCATTTT.

This rearrangement joins TRBV7-6 to TRBJ1-6; D possibly corresponds to TRBD1 (6 bases). Trimming took 3 bases from V and 7 from J, leaving 16 bases between them. From germline, CDR1 is SGHVS and CDR2 FNYEAQ. This CDR3 spans 16 amino acids. The CDR3, as DNA: TGTGCCAGCAGCTTCTCGACAGGTGGGGTCAATTCACCCCTCCACTTT. Translated: CASSFSTGGVNSPLHF.

This chain uses TRBV5-1 with TRBJ1-2, with 10 bases fitting TRBD1. V was clipped by 6 bases and J by 8 bases; unmatched bases: 10. Per germline, CDR1 SGHRS and CDR2 YFSETQ. The CDR3 loop spans 14 amino acids. The CDR3 nucleotides read TGCGCCAGCAAGATCGGACAGGGGGATCGAGGCTACACCTTC. Protein product: CASKIGQGDRGYTF.

The chain combines TRBV2 with TRBJ2-3, with 9 bases matching TRBD2. Trimming cost V 7 bases and J 2 bases; bases outside gene matches: 16. CDR1 and CDR2 from the germline V gene are SNHLY and FYNNEI. The CDR3 is 18 amino acids. The CDR3 nucleotides read TGTGCCAGCAAAGCTGCCCTTGGGCTAGCGGGATTCACAGATACGCAGTATTTT. This encodes CASKAALGLAGFTDTQYF. Using reference TRBV2 and TRBJ2-3 for the parts outside the CDR3, the full variable domain is EPEVTQTPSHQVTQMGQEVILRCVPISNHLYFYWYRQILGQKVEFLVSFYNNEISEKSEIFDDQFSVERPDGSNFTLKIRSTKLEDSAMYFCASKAALGLAGFTDTQYFGPGTRLTVL.

The rearrangement uses TRBV5-1 and TRBJ2-3, with 10 bases lining up with TRBD1. The CDR3 is 15 residues long. Germline loops: CDR1 SGHRS, CDR2 YFSETQ. Trimming removed 0 bases from V and 4 bases from J; junction bases left unmatched: 2. CDR3 in DNA: TGCGCCAGCAGCTTGGAGGGACAGGGGTCAGATACGCAGTATTTT. Encoded protein: CASSLEGQGSDTQYF. Based on the CDR3 plus reference TRBV5-1 and TRBJ2-3, the full variable domain is KAGVTQTPRYLIKTRGQQVTLSCSPISGHRSVSWYQQTPGQGLQFLFEYFSETQRNKGNFPGRFSGRQFSNSRSEMNVSTLELGDSALYLCASSLEGQGSDTQYFGPGTRLTVL.

This chain connects TRBV9 to TRBJ1-1, with D maybe TRBD1 (5 bases). Per germline, CDR1 SGDLS and CDR2 YYNGEE. This CDR3 comprises 13 residues. The V and J ends lost 4 bases and 2 bases respectively, with 9 bases between them. CDR3 sequence reads: CASSITGNTEAFF. CDR3 in DNA: TGTGCCAGCAGCATCACAGGAAACACTGAAGCTTTCTTT.

The rearrangement links TRBV7-8 to TRBJ1-2, with 7 bases that match TRBD1. The length of the CDR3 is 13 residues. Germline assignment: CDR1 SGHVS and CDR2 FQNEAQ. With 5 bases clipped from V and 5 bases from J, the junction kept 5 bases outside the gene matches. The CDR3 is CASSADRDYGYTF. DNA of the CDR3: TGTGCCAGCAGCGCCGACAGGGATTATGGCTACACCTTC. Full variable domain (outside the CDR3, taken from reference TRBV7-8 and TRBJ1-2): GAGVSQSPRYKVAKRGQDVALRCDPISGHVSLFWYQQALGQGPEFLTYFQNEAQLDKSGLPSDRFFAERPEGSVSTLKIQRTQQEDSAVYLCASSADRDYGYTFGSGTRLTVV.

J is TRBJ2-3 and V is TRBV10-1; a weak D match, TRBD2 (6 bases). The germline V and J ends were trimmed by 6 bases and 1 base, with 11 bases remaining between them. The CDR3 extends over 14 amino acids. Germline V lookup: CDR1 WNHNN, CDR2 SYGVQD (reference sequence). Here the CDR3 DNA reads TGCGCCAGCAGCGGGGGAACGGGCACAGATACGCAGTATTTT. This sequence encodes CASSGGTGTDTQYF.

The rearrangement links TRBV24-1 to TRBJ2-1, with D perhaps TRBD1 (5 bases). From germline, CDR1 is KGHDR and CDR2 SFDVKD. V lost 8 bases to trimming and J lost 2 bases, with 15 bases between them. The CDR3 length is 15 residues. The CDR3 nucleotides read TGTGCCACCATGTCGGGCGCAGGGACCTACAATGAGCAGTTCTTC. It translates to CATMSGAGTYNEQFF.

The chain employs TRBV7-2 and TRBJ2-3; D is unresolved. V was trimmed by 2 bases and J by 4 bases, leaving 7 bases between them. The V gene's germline CDR1 is SGHTA and CDR2 FQGNSA. CDR3 length equals 13 residues. The chain's CDR3 is CASSLMLSDTQYF. The CDR3, as DNA: TGTGCCAGCAGCTTAATGCTATCAGATACGCAGTATTTT. Looking up the rest from reference TRBV7-2 and TRBJ2-3 gives the full variable domain: GAGVSQSPSNKVTEKGKDVELRCDPISGHTALYWYRQSLGQGLEFLIYFQGNSAPDKSGLPSDRFSAERTGGSVSTLTIQRTQQEDSAVYLCASSLMLSDTQYFGPGTRLTVL.

This sequence joins TRBV2 and TRBJ2-7; a weak D match, TRBD1 (6 bases). V was cut by 2 bases and J by 6 bases, with 8 bases left in between. The CDR3 spans 12 residues. The germline V gene has CDR1 SNHLY and CDR2 FYNNEI. CDR3 sequence reads: CASSEQGREQYV. In DNA form, the CDR3 reads TGTGCCAGCAGTGAACAGGGGCGCGAGCAGTACGTC.

The chain recombines TRBV14 with TRBJ1-1; 7 nucleotides agree with TRBD1. CDR1 SGHDN and CDR2 FVKESK come from the germline V gene. This CDR3 has 15 residues. V dropped 3 bases and J dropped 5; count of bases not matched to a gene: 9. CDR3 amino acids: CASSQLYRGETEAFF. As DNA, the CDR3 is TGTGCCAGCAGCCAGCTATACAGGGGTGAGACTGAAGCTTTCTTT.

The chain recombines TRBV2 with TRBJ1-1; D is uncertain. V was shortened by 7 bases and J by 3 bases, with 9 bases between the two germline ends. CDR1 SNHLY and CDR2 FYNNEI come from the germline V gene. CDR3 length: 12 amino acids. The CDR3 nucleotides read TGTGCCAGCAACGGGGAGGACACTGAAGCTTTCTTT. It codes for CASNGEDTEAFF. The full variable domain, rest sourced from reference TRBV2 and TRBJ1-1, is EPEVTQTPSHQVTQMGQEVILRCVPISNHLYFYWYRQILGQKVEFLVSFYNNEISEKSEIFDDQFSVERPDGSNFTLKIRSTKLEDSAMYFCASNGEDTEAFFGQGTRLTVV.

CDR3 sequence: CASSTSGGEETQYF. In DNA form, the CDR3 reads TGTGCCAGCTCGACTAGCGGGGGGGAAGAGACCCAGTACTTC. The J gene is TRBJ2-5, the V gene TRBV10-3; 14 nucleotides align to TRBD2. Germline V gene sequence: CDR1 ENHRY, CDR2 SYGVKD. The J segment lost 3 bases and the V segment lost 10 bases, leaving 4 bases of the junction unmatched. The CDR3 totals 14 residues.

The chain recombines TRBV14 with TRBJ1-2, with no clear D. In germline, CDR1 is SGHDN, CDR2 FVKESK. The CDR3 covers 11 residues. Trimming pared 5 bases from V and 2 bases from J, leaving 3 bases between. In DNA form, the CDR3 reads TGTGCCAGCAGCTCGAACTATGGCTACACCTTC. Protein sequence: CASSSNYGYTF.

The rearrangement uses TRBV19 and TRBJ1-2; possible D gene TRBD1, 5 bases. In germline, CDR1 is LNHDA, CDR2 SQIVND (reference sequence). The V and J ends lost 1 base and 8 bases respectively, with 20 bases between them. The CDR3 loop spans 16 amino acids. The CDR3 is CASSIVGIGAGRGYTF. The CDR3 DNA reads TGTGCCAGTAGTATAGTTGGTATTGGGGCAGGGCGAGGCTACACCTTC.

DNA of the CDR3: TGCGCCAGCTCCCTCTCGGCGGGGATCACCGGGGAGCTGTTTTTT. Protein: CASSLSAGITGELFF. The rearrangement uses TRBV5-1 and TRBJ2-2, with D perhaps TRBD2 (6 bases). The V gene's germline CDR1 is SGHRS and CDR2 YFSETQ. CDR3 size: 15 residues. Trimming removed 7 bases from V and 4 bases from J, with 17 bases in between.

This rearrangement joins TRBV7-2 to TRBJ2-6; 8 bases map to TRBD2. The trim removed 7 bases at V and 0 bases at J, leaving 14 bases unmatched. The germline V gene has CDR1 SGHTA and CDR2 FQGNSA. This CDR3 comprises 19 residues. CDR3 amino acids: CASTFPGGGISSGANVLTF. In DNA, the CDR3 is TGTGCCAGCACCTTCCCAGGCGGGGGGATTAGCTCTGGGGCCAACGTCCTGACTTTC. The full variable domain, in which reference TRBV7-2 and TRBJ2-6 provide the parts outside the CDR3, is GAGVSQSPSNKVTEKGKDVELRCDPISGHTALYWYRQSLGQGLEFLIYFQGNSAPDKSGLPSDRFSAERTGGSVSTLTIQRTQQEDSAVYLCASTFPGGGISSGANVLTFGAGSRLTVL.

This chain connects TRBV28 to TRBJ1-1; the D is unclear. Germline lookup yields CDR1 MDHEN and CDR2 SYDVKM. The V end lost 5 bases, the J end lost 1 base, and 5 bases lay between the germline ends. This CDR3 spans 12 amino acids. The CDR3 DNA reads TGTGCCAGCAGTACAGCGAACACTGAAGCTTTCTTT. Its translation is CASSTANTEAFF. The full variable domain, completed using reference TRBV28 and TRBJ1-1, is DVKVTQSSRYLVKRTGEKVFLECVQDMDHENMFWYRQDPGLGLRLIYFSYDVKMKEKGDIPEGYSVSREKKERFSLILESASTNQTSMYLCASSTANTEAFFGQGTRLTVV.

This chain links TRBV6-5 with TRBJ2-2, with D possibly being TRBD2 (6 bases). Trimming left V 0 bases short and J 4 bases short, with 9 bases between. CDR1 is MNHEY and CDR2 is SVGAGI in the germline V gene. The CDR3 length is 15 residues. Here the CDR3 reads CASSYSSGATGELFF. The DNA for the CDR3 is TGTGCCAGCAGTTACTCGTCGGGAGCCACCGGGGAGCTGTTTTTT.